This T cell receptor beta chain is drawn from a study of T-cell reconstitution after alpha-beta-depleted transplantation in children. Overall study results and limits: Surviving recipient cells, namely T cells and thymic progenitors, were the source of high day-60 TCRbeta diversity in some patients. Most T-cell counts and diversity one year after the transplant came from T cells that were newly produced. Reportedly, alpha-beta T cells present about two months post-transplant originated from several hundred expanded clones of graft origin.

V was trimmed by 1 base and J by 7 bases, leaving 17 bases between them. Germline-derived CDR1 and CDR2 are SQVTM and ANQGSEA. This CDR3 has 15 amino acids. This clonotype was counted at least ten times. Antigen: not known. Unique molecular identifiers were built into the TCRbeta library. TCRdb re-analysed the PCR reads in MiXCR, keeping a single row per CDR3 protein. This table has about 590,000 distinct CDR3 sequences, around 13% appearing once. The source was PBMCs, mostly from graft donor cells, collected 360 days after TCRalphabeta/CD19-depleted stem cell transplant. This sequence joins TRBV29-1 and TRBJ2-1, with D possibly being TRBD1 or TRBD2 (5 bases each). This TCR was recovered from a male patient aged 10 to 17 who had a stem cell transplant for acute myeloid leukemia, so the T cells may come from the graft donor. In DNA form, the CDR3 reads TGCAGCGTTGAAGGGGACCTCACGAGGTGGAATGAGCAGTTCTTC. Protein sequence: CSVEGDLTRWNEQFF.